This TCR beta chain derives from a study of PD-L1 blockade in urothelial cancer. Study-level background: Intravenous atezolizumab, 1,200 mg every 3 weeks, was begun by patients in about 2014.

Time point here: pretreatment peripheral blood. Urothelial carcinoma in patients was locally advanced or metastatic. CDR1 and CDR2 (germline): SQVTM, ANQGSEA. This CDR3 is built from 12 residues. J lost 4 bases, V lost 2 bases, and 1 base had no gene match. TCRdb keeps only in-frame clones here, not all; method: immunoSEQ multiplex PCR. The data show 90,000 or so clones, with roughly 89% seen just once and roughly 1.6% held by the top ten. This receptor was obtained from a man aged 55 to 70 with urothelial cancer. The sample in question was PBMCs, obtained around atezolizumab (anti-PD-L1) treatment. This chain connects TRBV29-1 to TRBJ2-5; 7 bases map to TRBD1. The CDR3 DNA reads TGCAGCGTTGAAAAGGGGGCAGAGACCCAGTACTTC. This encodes CSVEKGAETQYF.